This TCR beta chain stems from a study of blood T cells in healthy people across ages. A note on this clonotype: Its specificity is not known.

The length of the CDR3 is 14 residues. V was clipped by 4 bases and J by 5 bases; unmatched bases: 5. From germline, CDR1 is SEHNR and CDR2 FQNEAQ (reference sequence). Next came a second PCR, run for about 7 to 12 cycles, which used a sample-barcoded 5' primer along with a J-beta primer mix. TCRdb ran MiXCR on the 5' RACE reads and lists one entry per CDR3 protein. The sample gives approximately 770,000 distinct CDR3 sequences, more than 45% of which show up once; roughly 22% is in the top ten. Isolated per sample were at least 6 million PBMCs. Overall study findings and caveats: Expanded clonotype changes were possibly confounded by unknown donor CMV status. Naive T cell percentage showed a strong correlation with the diversity of TCR beta.

V and J are TRBV7-9 and TRBJ1-2, with 9 bases lining up with TRBD1. Source material: blood. This TCR was recovered from a man in his thirties or forties in good health. CDR3 sequence (DNA): TGTGCCAGCAGCTCCACAGGGGGCGTGTATGGCTACACCTTC. Amino acid sequence: CASSSTGGVYGYTF.